This TCR beta chain is from a study of blood T cell repertoires in COVID-19. Across the whole study: Spain, Italy and the United States supplied samples that represented acute and convalescent COVID-19. Nucleic acid was either cDNA or gDNA, and it came from T cells, B-cell-depleted T cells, or PBMCs.

Germline V gene sequence: CDR1 KGHSH, CDR2 LQKENI. The CDR3 contains 15 residues. V dropped 3 bases and J dropped 4 bases, with 13 bases sitting between them. Authors' methods: Amplifying reference gene primers gave estimates of nucleated cell counts. Sequencing used immunoSEQ multiplex PCR; TCRdb keeps in-frame clones, though not all of them. V and J calls and clone size follow that table, whereas D and trimming were derived from the DNA. The profile shows almost 400,000 clones, approximately 89% of them singletons. This clone turned up a few times. Seattle-derived patients entered the study during active infection and were followed longitudinally.

The receptor comes from a woman aged 55-69 years with COVID-19, enrolled during active disease. This chain joins TRBV18 and TRBJ1-5; possibly TRBD1 for D (5 bases). The sample comprised peripheral blood. CDR3 in DNA: TGTGCCAGCTCACCTGGGGGGTTCCAAAATCAGCCCCAGCATTTT. It encodes CASSPGGFQNQPQHF.